These 3 T cell receptor beta chains share one sample of origin, sequenced in a study of blood T cell repertoires in COVID-19. Only in-frame clones appear in the TCRdb table, and some are missing; sequencing was by immunoSEQ multiplex PCR. The sample records about 190,000 clones, approximately 82% being singletons. Sequenced sample: PBMCs or T cells enriched from blood (not recorded which). The receptors were sampled from a woman aged 55-69 years with acute COVID-19.

The chain joins TRBV5-1 to TRBJ1-2, with D possibly matching TRBD1 (5 bases). Germline V CDR1 and CDR2: SGHRS, YFSETQ. V dropped 0 bases and J dropped 4 bases, with 7 bases sitting between them. CDR3 length: 13 residues. The CDR3 DNA reads TGCGCCAGCAGCTTGGACAGGACCTATGGCTACACCTTC. Amino acid sequence: CASSLDRTYGYTF.

The rearrangement joins TRBV9 to TRBJ2-1; TRBD2 matches at 8 bases. V lost 0 bases and J lost 3; bases outside the gene matches: 5. Per the germline V gene, CDR1 is SGDLS and CDR2 is YYNGEE. CDR3 length equals 16 residues. For the CDR3, the DNA is TGTGCCAGCAGCGTAGAACGGGGGGGCCTCTACAATGAGCAGTTCTTC. Amino acid sequence: CASSVERGGLYNEQFF.

The chain carries TRBV6-5 and TRBJ2-7, with 7 bases identical to TRBD1. J gave up 7 bases and V 6 bases, and 12 bases lay outside the gene matches. Germline-derived CDR1 and CDR2 are MNHEY and SVGAGI. The CDR3 is 14 amino acids. CDR3 DNA: TGTGCCAGCAGCATCCTAGGGACAGAACTAGAGCAGTACTTC. Amino acids: CASSILGTELEQYF.